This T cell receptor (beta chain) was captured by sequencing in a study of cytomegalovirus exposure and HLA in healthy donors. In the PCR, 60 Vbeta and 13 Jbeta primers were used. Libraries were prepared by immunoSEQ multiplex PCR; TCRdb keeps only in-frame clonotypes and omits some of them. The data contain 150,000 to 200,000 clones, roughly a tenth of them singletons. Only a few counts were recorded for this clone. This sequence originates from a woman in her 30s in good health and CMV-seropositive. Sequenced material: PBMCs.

CDR3 sequence reads: CASSLGGSYGYTF. CDR3 bases: TGTGCCAGCAGCTTAGGGGGCTCCTATGGCTACACCTTC. The chain has TRBV7-6 and TRBJ1-2, with TRBD1 as a possible D gene (5 bases). The V and J ends lost 1 base and 4 bases respectively, with 7 bases between them. Germline CDR1 SGHVS, CDR2 FNYEAQ. CDR3 length equals 13 residues.